Below, one TCR beta chain is given with its context. Produced via immunoSEQ multiplex PCR; TCRdb's table is partial and in-frame only. The sample holds about 84,000 clones; about 83% are singletons and the top ten take under 2.5%. The data belong to a study of ipilimumab plus nivolumab after autologous stem cell transplantation. Study-level information: Patients received a median of roughly five ipilimumab and about 8 nivolumab doses.

Patients got ipilimumab 1 mg/kg beginning 14 to 28 days post-transplant. Patients got 3 mg/kg IV nivolumab weeks 1, 4, 7, 10, then biweekly through week 26. This CDR3 spans 12 amino acids. V was cut by 3 bases and J by 4 bases, with 7 bases left in between. CDR1 is SGDLS, CDR2 YYNGEE, per germline. The chain joins TRBV9 to TRBJ1-2; possibly TRBD1 for D (5 bases). The starting material was PBMCs, obtained in a trial of ipilimumab plus nivolumab as post-transplant consolidation. The TCR originated in a male donor with diffuse large B-cell lymphoma. The CDR3 coding sequence is TGTGCCAGCAGCGCCGACAGCTATGGCTACACCTTC. Its protein product is CASSADSYGYTF.